This T cell receptor beta chain was found in a study of lung T cells in sarcoidosis with Löfgren's syndrome. Study as a whole: Bronchoalveolar lavage fluid in sarcoidosis accumulates CD4+ T cells. Repertoire analyses centered on Löfgren's syndrome patients.

MiXCR, applied by TCRdb to the reads, yields one record per CDR3 protein. The sample gives tens of thousands of distinct CDR3 sequences, around 20% of which show up once; less than 2.5% is in the top ten. The TCR comes from a human donor with sarcoidosis (Löfgren's syndrome or another form), or a control subject (not recorded which). The sample taken for sequencing was CD4+ T cells from PBMCs.

CDR3 coding DNA: TGCAGTGCTCCCAGGGGACAAGAGACCCAGTACTTC. It specifies CSAPRGQETQYF. This chain uses TRBV20-1 with TRBJ2-5, with a tentative D call TRBD1 (6 bases). Trimming shortened V by 5 bases and J by 2 bases, and 9 bases separated the two germline ends. The V gene's germline CDR1 is DFQATT and CDR2 SNEGSKA (reference sequence). The CDR3 has 12 residues.